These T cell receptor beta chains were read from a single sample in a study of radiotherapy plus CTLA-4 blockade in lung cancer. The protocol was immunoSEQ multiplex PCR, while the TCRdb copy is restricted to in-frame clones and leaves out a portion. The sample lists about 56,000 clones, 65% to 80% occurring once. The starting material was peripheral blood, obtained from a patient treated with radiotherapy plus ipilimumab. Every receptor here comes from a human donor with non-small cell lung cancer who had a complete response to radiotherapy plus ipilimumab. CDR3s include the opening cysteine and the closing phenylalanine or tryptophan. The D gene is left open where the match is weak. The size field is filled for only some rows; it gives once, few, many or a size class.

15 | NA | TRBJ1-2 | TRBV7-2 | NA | TGTGCCAGCAGAACCCCCGGCAGGGATTACTATGGCTACACCTTC | CASRTPGRDYYGYTF
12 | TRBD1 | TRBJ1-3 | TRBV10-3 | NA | TGTGCCGCACAGGGGTCTGGAAACACCATATATTTT | CAAQGSGNTIYF
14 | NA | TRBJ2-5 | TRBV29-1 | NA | TGCAGCGCCATCAAAGCAGGGGCTCAAGAGACCCAGTACTTC | CSAIKAGAQETQYF
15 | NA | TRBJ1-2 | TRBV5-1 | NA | TGCGCCAGCAGCTCCGAAAGACAGGACTTAAGCGGCTACACCTTC | CASSSERQDLSGYTF
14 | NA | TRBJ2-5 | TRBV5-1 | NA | TGCGCCAGCAGCTTGGACAGTTTACAAGAGACCCAGTACTTC | CASSLDSLQETQYF
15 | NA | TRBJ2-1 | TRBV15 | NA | TGTGCCACCAAACCCGGGGACTCCATCCACAATGAGCAGTTCTTC | CATKPGDSIHNEQFF
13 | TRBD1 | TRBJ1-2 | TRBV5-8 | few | TGTGCCAGCAGGGGCAGGGGGCAGGTTGGCTACACCTTC | CASRGRGQVGYTF
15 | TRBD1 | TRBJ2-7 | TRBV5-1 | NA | TGCGCCAGCAGCCGATCCCGGGACAGCAGTATAGGACAGTACTTC | CASSRSRDSSIGQYF
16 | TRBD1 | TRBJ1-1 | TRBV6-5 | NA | TGTGCCAGCAGTTACTCTGGCGGACAGGGACACTCTGAAGCTTTCTTT | CASSYSGGQGHSEAFF
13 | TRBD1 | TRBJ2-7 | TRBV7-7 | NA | TGTGCTAGCAGCTTTCGACAGGGGAACGAGCAGTACTTC | CASSFRQGNEQYF
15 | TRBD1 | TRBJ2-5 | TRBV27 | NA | TGTGCCAGCAGTCCGGACAGGGGAGGTTGGGAGACCCAGTACTTC | CASSPDRGGWETQYF
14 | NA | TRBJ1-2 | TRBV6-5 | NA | TGTGCCAGCAGTAACAGGGTTCTGAACTATGGCTACACCTTC | CASSNRVLNYGYTF
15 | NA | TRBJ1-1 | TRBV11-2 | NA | TGTGCCAGCAGCATACTTAACAGGGTGAACACTGAAGCTTTCTTT | CASSILNRVNTEAFF
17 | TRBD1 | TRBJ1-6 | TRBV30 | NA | TGTGCCTGGAGACTAATCCACAGGGGGGAGCATTTATCACCCCTCCACTTT | CAWRLIHRGEHLSPLHF
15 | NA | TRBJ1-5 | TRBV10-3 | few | TGTGCCATCAGTGAGTCGGCAGGGAGCGGGCGGCCCCAGCATTTT | CAISESAGSGRPQHF
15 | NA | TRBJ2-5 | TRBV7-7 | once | TGTGCTAGCAGCTTAGGTGGGGCGCACCAAGAGACCCAGTACTTC | CASSLGGAHQETQYF
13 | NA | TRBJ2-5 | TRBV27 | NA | TGTGCCAGCAGAGGAGGGGGGGAGGAGACCCAGTACTTC | CASRGGGEETQYF